These 5 T cell receptor beta chains originate from one sample sequenced in a study of blood T cells in healthy people across ages. Alongside a J-beta primer mix, a sample-barcoded 5' primer served in a second PCR lasting roughly 7 to 11 cycles. MiXCR, applied by TCRdb to the 5' RACE reads, yields one record per CDR3 protein. Among about 750,000 distinct CDR3 sequences listed, approximately 55% were seen once. The sequenced material came from blood. The receptor source for this set is an elderly man in good health.

The DNA of the CDR3 is TGTGCCAGCAGTTACCCTTGGACTAGCGGAGGAGACTCCTACAATGAGCAGTTCTTC. The encoded protein is CASSYPWTSGGDSYNEQFF. The gene calls are TRBV27 and TRBJ2-1; 10 bases align to TRBD2. V shed 4 bases and J 0 bases; nucleotides not matched to a gene: 12. The CDR3 sequence is 19 residues long. Germline V gene lookup returns CDR1 MNHEY and CDR2 SMNVEV (reference sequence).

The chain uses TRBV7-3 and TRBJ2-3; 9 bases align to TRBD1. Trimming cost V 2 bases and J 6 bases; bases outside gene matches: 6. Germline CDR1 is SGHTA and CDR2 is FQGTGA. The CDR3 has 15 residues. Written as DNA, the CDR3 is TGTGCCAGCAGCTTACAGGACAGGGGCTGGGATACGCAGTATTTT. Translated: CASSLQDRGWDTQYF.

The rearrangement uses TRBV5-1 and TRBJ2-1; D may be TRBD2 (5 bases). The V gene's germline CDR1 is SGHRS and CDR2 YFSETQ. This CDR3 comprises 15 residues. V lost 3 bases and J 8 bases, leaving 18 bases between the germline ends. The CDR3 is CASSSSGFREDEQFF. As DNA, the CDR3 is TGCGCCAGCAGCTCCTCGGGGTTCCGCGAGGATGAGCAGTTCTTC.

V gene TRBV5-1 combines with J gene TRBJ2-7; a possible D gene is TRBD1 (6 bases). The V gene's germline CDR1 is SGHRS and CDR2 YFSETQ. The CDR3 runs 17 residues. Trimming took off 0 bases at V and 2 bases at J, with 18 bases between the two ends. Written as DNA, the CDR3 is TGCGCCAGCAGCTTGGCCATTCGGCCAAAGGGGGCCTACGAGCAGTACTTC. Its protein is CASSLAIRPKGAYEQYF.

This chain joins TRBV24-1 and TRBJ1-1; D unclear. The V gene lost 10 bases and the J gene lost 0 bases, with 20 bases spanning the gap. CDR1 and CDR2 (germline): KGHDR, SFDVKD. This CDR3 spans 16 amino acids. DNA for the CDR3: TGTGCCACAGATATCGATGTAGGCTTCATGAACACTGAAGCTTTCTTT. Translation: CATDIDVGFMNTEAFF.